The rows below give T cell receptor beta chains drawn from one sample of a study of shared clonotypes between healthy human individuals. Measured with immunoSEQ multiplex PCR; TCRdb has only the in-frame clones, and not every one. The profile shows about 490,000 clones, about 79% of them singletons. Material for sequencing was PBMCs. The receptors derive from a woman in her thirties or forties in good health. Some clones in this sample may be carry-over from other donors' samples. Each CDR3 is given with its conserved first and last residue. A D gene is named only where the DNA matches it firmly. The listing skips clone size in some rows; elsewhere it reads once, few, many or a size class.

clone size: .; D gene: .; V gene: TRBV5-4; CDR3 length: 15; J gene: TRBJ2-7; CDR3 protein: CASSPPGGRTYEQYF; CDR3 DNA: TGTGCCAGCAGCCCACCTGGGGGGCGAACCTACGAGCAGTACTTC
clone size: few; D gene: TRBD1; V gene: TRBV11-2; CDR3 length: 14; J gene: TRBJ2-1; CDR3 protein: CASSSGTGIDEQFF; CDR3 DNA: TGTGCCAGCAGCTCCGGGACAGGGATCGATGAGCAGTTCTTC
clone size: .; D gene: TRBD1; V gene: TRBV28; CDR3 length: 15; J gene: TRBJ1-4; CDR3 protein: CASRLHRGFGEKLFF; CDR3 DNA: TGTGCCAGCAGGTTACACAGGGGGTTTGGAGAAAAACTGTTTTTT
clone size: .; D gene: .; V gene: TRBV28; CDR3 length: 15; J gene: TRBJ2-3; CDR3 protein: CASSLLSGLTDTQYF; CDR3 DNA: TGTGCCAGCAGTCTATTGAGCGGATTAACAGATACGCAGTATTTT
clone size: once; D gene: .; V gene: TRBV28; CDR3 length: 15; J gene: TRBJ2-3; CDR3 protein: CASSHYRGQTDTQYF; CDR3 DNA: TGTGCCAGCAGCCATTATAGGGGCCAGACAGATACGCAGTATTTT
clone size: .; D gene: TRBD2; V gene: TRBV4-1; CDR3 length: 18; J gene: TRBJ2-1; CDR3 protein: CASSQERLAGGPYNEQFF; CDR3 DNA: TGCGCCAGCAGCCAAGAGAGGCTAGCGGGAGGGCCCTACAATGAGCAGTTCTTC
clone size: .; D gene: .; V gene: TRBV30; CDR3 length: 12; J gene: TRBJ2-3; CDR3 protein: CACDSGTDTQYF; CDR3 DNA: TGTGCCTGTGACAGCGGGACAGATACGCAGTATTTT
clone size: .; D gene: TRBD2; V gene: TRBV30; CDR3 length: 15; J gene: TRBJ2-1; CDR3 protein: CAWRDSGGSYNEQFF; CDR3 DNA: TGTGCCTGGAGGGATAGCGGGGGGTCCTACAATGAGCAGTTCTTC
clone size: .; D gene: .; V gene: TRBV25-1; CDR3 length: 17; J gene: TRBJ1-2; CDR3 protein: CASSEYSGTYSNYGYTF; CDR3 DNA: TGTGCCAGCAGTGAATATTCCGGGACGTACTCTAACTATGGCTACACCTTC
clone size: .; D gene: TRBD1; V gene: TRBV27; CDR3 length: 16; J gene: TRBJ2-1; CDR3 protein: CASSLSGGTGANEQFF; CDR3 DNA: TGTGCCAGCAGTTTATCGGGGGGGACAGGGGCCAATGAGCAGTTCTTC
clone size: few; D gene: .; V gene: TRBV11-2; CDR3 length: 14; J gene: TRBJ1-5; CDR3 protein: CASSFQGGNQPQHF; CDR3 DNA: TGTGCCAGCAGCTTCCAGGGAGGCAATCAGCCCCAGCATTTT
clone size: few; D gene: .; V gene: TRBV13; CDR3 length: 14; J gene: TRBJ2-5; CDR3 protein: CASSSGHLRETQYF; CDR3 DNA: TGTGCCAGCAGCTCAGGACACCTCCGGGAGACCCAGTACTTC
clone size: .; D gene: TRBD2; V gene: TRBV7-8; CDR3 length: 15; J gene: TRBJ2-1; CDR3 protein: CASSPRTSGTSQQFF; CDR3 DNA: TGTGCCAGCAGCCCTCGGACTAGCGGGACCTCCCAGCAGTTCTTC
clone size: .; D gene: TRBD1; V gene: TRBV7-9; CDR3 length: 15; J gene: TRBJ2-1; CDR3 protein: CASSLGQGAHNEQFF; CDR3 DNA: TGTGCCAGCAGCTTAGGGCAGGGGGCCCACAATGAGCAGTTCTTC
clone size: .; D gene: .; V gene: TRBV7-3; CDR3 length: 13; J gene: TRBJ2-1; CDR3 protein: CASSLGPLDEQFF; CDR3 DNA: TGTGCCAGCAGCTTAGGGCCCCTGGATGAGCAGTTCTTC
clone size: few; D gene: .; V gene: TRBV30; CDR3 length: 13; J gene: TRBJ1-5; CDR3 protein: CAWSTGSNQPQHF; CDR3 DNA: TGTGCCTGGAGTACAGGGAGCAATCAGCCCCAGCATTTT
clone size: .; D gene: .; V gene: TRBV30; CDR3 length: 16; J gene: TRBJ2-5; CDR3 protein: CAWSAGQGGVWETQYF; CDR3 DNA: TGTGCCTGGAGTGCTGGACAGGGAGGGGTTTGGGAGACCCAGTACTTC